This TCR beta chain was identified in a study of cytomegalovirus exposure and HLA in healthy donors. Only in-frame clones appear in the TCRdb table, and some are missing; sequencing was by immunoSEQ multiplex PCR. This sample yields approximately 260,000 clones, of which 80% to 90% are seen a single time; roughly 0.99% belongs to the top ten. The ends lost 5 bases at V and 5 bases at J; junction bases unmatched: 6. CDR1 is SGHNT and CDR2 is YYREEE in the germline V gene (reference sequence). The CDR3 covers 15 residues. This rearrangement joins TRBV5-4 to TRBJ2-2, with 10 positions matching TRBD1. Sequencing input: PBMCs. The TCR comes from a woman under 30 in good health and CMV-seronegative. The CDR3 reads CASRFRDRGTGELFF. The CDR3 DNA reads TGTGCCAGCAGGTTCCGGGACAGGGGAACCGGGGAGCTGTTTTTT.